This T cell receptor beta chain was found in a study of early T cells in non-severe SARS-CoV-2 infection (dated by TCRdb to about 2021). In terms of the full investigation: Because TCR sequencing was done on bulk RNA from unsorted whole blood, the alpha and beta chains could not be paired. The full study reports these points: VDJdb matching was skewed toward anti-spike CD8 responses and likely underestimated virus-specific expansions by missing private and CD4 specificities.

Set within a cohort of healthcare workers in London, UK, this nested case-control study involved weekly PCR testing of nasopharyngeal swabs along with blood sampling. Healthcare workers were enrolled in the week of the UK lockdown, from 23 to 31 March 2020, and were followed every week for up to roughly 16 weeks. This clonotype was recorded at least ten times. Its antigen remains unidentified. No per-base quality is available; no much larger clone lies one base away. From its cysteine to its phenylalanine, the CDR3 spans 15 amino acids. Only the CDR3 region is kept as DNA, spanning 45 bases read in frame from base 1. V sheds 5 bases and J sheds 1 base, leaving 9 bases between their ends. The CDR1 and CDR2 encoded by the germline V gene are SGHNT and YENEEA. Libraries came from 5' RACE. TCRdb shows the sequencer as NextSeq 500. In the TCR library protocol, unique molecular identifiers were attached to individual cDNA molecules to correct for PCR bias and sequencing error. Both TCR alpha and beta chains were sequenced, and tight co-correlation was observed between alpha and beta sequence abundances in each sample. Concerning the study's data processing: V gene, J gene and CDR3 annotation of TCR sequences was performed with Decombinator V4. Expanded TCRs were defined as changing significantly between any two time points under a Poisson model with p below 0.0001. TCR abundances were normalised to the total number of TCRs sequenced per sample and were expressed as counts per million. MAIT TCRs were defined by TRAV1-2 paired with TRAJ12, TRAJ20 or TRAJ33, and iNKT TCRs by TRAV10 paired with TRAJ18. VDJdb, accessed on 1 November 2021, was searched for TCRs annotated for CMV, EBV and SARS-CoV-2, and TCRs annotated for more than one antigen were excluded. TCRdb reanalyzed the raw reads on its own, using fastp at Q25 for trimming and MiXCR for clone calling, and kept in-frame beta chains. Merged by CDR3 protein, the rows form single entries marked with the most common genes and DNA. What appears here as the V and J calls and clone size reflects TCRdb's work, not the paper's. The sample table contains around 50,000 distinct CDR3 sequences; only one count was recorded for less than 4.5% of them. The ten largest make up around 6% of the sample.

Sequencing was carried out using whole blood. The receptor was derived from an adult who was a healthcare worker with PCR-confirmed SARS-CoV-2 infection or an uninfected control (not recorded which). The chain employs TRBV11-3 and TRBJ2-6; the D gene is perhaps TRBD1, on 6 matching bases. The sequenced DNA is TGTGCCAGCAGCCACAGGGCGTCTGGGGCCAACGTCCTGACTTTC. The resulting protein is CASSHRASGANVLTF.